This T cell receptor beta chain was identified during a study of CD8+ T cells in alopecia areata. Study-wide context: Twice daily, treated patients received 5 to 10 mg of oral tofacitinib.

The CDR3 covers 11 residues. The V gene's germline CDR1 is MNHEY and CDR2 SVGAGI. Trimming pared 4 bases from V and 5 bases from J, leaving 4 bases between. Broader study findings: Tofacitinib significantly reduced both scalp clonality and expanded CD8+ clones among the top 100. Scalp samples also yield sequences of resident alphabeta T cells from normal skin.

A note on this clone: No antigen is known for it.

As the sequencing template, cDNA was produced by extracting RNA and reverse transcribing it. TCRdb keeps only in-frame clones here, not all; method: immunoSEQ multiplex PCR. The sample has 150,000 to 200,000 clones; about 47% are singletons. Treatment denoted: oral pan-JAK inhibitor, 5-10 mg twice daily. Patients with alopecia areata provided lesional scalp punch biopsies as well as peripheral blood. This rearrangement joins TRBV6-5 to TRBJ2-3; D not certain. This sample comprised CD8+ T cells sorted from blood, obtained around week 54, from a patient treated with tofacitinib. The receptor comes from a human donor with alopecia areata. DNA for the CDR3: TGTGCCAGCAGTTCAGGAGATACGCAGTATTTT. Translation gives CASSSGDTQYF.